Reported below is one T cell receptor beta chain. This specimen comes from a study of blood T cell repertoires in COVID-19. Study-level background: Spain, Italy and the United States supplied samples that represented acute and convalescent COVID-19. PBMCs, B-cell-depleted T cells, or T cells provided the cDNA or gDNA that made up the material.

The germline CDR1 and CDR2 sequences are SEHNR and FQNEAQ (reference sequence). The CDR3 has 17 amino acids. Germline trimming cut 4 bases from V and 1 base from J; bases unmatched to any gene: 9. TCRdb keeps only in-frame clones here, not all; method: immunoSEQ multiplex PCR. The sample holds 300,000 to 350,000 clones, under 95% seen once. The chain carries TRBV7-9 and TRBJ1-3, with 8 bases aligning to TRBD1. The origin of this receptor is a young woman who had recovered from COVID-19. The specimen sequenced was peripheral blood. The DNA of the CDR3 is TGTGCCAGCAGCTACGGGACAGGTGGAATTTCTGGAAACACCATATATTTT. The encoded protein is CASSYGTGGISGNTIYF.